One sample yielded the 28 T cell receptor beta chains listed below, sequenced in a study of blood T cells in healthy people across ages (dated by TCRdb to the mid-2010s). Receptors were amplified or captured by 5' RACE. For sequencing, an Illumina HiSeq 2500 was employed. A second about 7 to 11 cycle PCR used a sample-barcoded 5' primer and a J-beta primer mix. TCRdb applied fastp at Q25 and MiXCR to the public reads, then kept only in-frame beta chains. Each record represents a unique CDR3 protein, reported with the most common genes and DNA among its rows. Across this sample there are around 1,000,000 distinct CDR3 sequences, with about 25% seen only once. Of the sample, 0.65% to 0.75% falls within the top ten clones. These data were likewise used in another study, on T cells of mothers and their children.

Sequenced: blood. The receptors come from a girl aged 2 to 10 in good health.

This clonotype has more than one count but fewer than ten. V is TRBV20-1 and J is TRBJ2-7; 9 nucleotides agree with TRBD1. Germline values: CDR1 DFQATT, CDR2 SNEGSKA (reference sequence). There are 14 residues in the CDR3. The junction had 15 bases not matched to a gene; V was cut back by 6 bases and J by 9 bases. The CDR3 sequence is CSATPWGQGLTQYF. The CDR3 DNA is TGCAGTGCAACCCCCTGGGGACAGGGTCTTACGCAGTACTTC.

The gene calls are TRBV7-2 and TRBJ2-4; no firm D call. V lost 2 bases, J lost 7 bases, and 12 bases lay in between. The CDR3 has 14 amino acids. In germline, CDR1 is SGHTA, CDR2 FQGNSA. The CDR3 reads CASSLSIGHNIQYF. CDR3 bases: TGTGCCAGCAGCTTATCCATAGGGCACAACATTCAGTACTTC.

This rearrangement joins TRBV9 to TRBJ2-4, with TRBD1 as a possible D gene (6 bases). CDR1 is SGDLS and CDR2 is YYNGEE in the germline V gene. CDR3 length: 17 amino acids. V was cut by 3 bases and J by 0 bases, with 16 bases left in between. The CDR3, as DNA: TGTGCCAGCAGCGATCAGGGGTCCACGCTAGCCAAAAACATTCAGTACTTC. Protein: CASSDQGSTLAKNIQYF.

A few counts support this clonotype. This chain links TRBV29-1 with TRBJ1-1; TRBD1 matches 7 bases. V trimming: 8 bases; J trimming: 11 bases; junction bases outside the gene matches: 14. CDR1 and CDR2 from the germline V gene are SQVTM and ANQGSEA. The CDR3 runs 12 residues. The CDR3 loop is CSFYEQGFGAFF. Here the CDR3 DNA reads TGCAGCTTTTACGAACAGGGGTTTGGGGCTTTCTTT.

V gene TRBV5-1 combines with J gene TRBJ1-1; possible D gene TRBD1, 6 bases. V lost 3 bases and J lost 0, with 12 bases in between. Germline V gives CDR1 SGHRS, CDR2 YFSETQ. The CDR3 covers 15 residues. The chain's CDR3 is CASSSTDSMNTEAFF. The CDR3 nucleotides read TGCGCCAGCAGCTCTACGGACAGCATGAACACTGAAGCTTTCTTT.

This clonotype was picked up one time. The chain has TRBV11-2 and TRBJ1-2, with a weak D call TRBD1 (5 bases). The CDR3 is 13 residues long. Germline-derived CDR1 and CDR2 are SGHAT and FQNNGV. Trimming pared 5 bases from V and 4 bases from J, leaving 11 bases between. In DNA form, the CDR3 reads TGTGCCAGCAGCGAGGGGAGGGCCTATGGCTACACCTTC. Translating gives CASSEGRAYGYTF.

The genes are TRBV20-1 and TRBJ1-2, with D hard to call. Germline V lookup: CDR1 DFQATT, CDR2 SNEGSKA (reference sequence). This CDR3 is built from 12 residues. Trimming removed 3 bases from V and 4 bases from J, with 9 bases in between. CDR3 in amino acids: CSASKGFYGYTF. CDR3 bases: TGCAGTGCTAGTAAGGGCTTCTATGGCTACACCTTC.

This sequence joins TRBV7-9 and TRBJ1-2, with D unresolved. V was trimmed by 4 bases and J by 8 bases, leaving 17 bases between them. Germline CDR1 reads SEHNR; CDR2 reads FQNEAQ (reference sequence). The CDR3 consists of 14 residues. The CDR3 protein is CASSSMQWAQGYTF. For the CDR3, the DNA is TGTGCCAGCAGCTCCATGCAGTGGGCGCAAGGCTACACCTTC.

The rearrangement joins TRBV20-1 to TRBJ2-1; the match to TRBD2 covers 11 bases. Trimming removed 5 bases from V and 2 bases from J; junction bases left unmatched: 5. The CDR3 totals 15 residues. Germline lookup yields CDR1 DFQATT and CDR2 SNEGSKA (reference sequence). The CDR3 region is CSADGTSGTYNEQFF. The DNA for the CDR3 is TGCAGTGCTGACGGGACTAGCGGTACCTACAATGAGCAGTTCTTC.

The gene calls are TRBV9 and TRBJ2-2; a weak D match, TRBD2 (5 bases). CDR1 is SGDLS, CDR2 YYNGEE, per germline. The CDR3 spans 13 residues. V was pared by 2 bases and J by 3 bases, with 5 bases between. The CDR3 loop is CASSVRDTGELFF. In DNA form, the CDR3 reads TGTGCCAGCAGCGTGCGGGACACCGGGGAGCTGTTTTTT.

In its sample, this clonotype was seen a few times. This chain uses TRBV4-1 with TRBJ1-3; no definite D call. Trimming stripped 6 bases from V and 0 bases from J, with 21 bases between. CDR1 and CDR2 from the germline V gene are MGHRA and YSYEKL. This CDR3 comprises 18 residues. The DNA of the CDR3 is TGCGCCAGCAGTCCACCAGGCGGGTTAATTAACTCTGGAAACACCATATATTTT. Encoded protein: CASSPPGGLINSGNTIYF.

The chain employs TRBV2 and TRBJ2-5; D is possibly TRBD2 (5 bases). CDR3 size: 13 residues. Germline CDR1 is SNHLY and CDR2 is FYNNEI. V lost 4 bases and J lost 4, with 10 bases in between. The CDR3 nucleotides read TGTGCCAGCAGTGGAAATGAGGGAGAGACCCAGTACTTC. Translating gives CASSGNEGETQYF.

Only a few counts were recorded for this clonotype. The rearrangement uses TRBV5-1 and TRBJ2-5, with D tentatively TRBD2 (6 bases). The last part of the DNA fits TRBJ2-1 better; the J call may be wrong. The V gene's germline CDR1 is SGHRS and CDR2 YFSETQ. This CDR3 has 15 amino acids. The CDR3 loop reads CASSLRVFGEDEQFF. Here the CDR3 DNA reads TGCGCCAGCAGCTTAAGAGTTTTCGGGGAGGATGAGCAGTTCTTC.

The chain carries TRBV29-1 and TRBJ2-1; a possible D gene is TRBD1 (5 bases). Between the trimmed V and J ends, which lost 4 bases and 0 bases, there was a span of 10 bases. This CDR3 comprises 14 residues. The germline gives CDR1 SQVTM, CDR2 ANQGSEA. CDR3: CSVGVRGSYNEQFF. The CDR3 bases are TGCAGCGTTGGGGTTAGGGGCTCCTACAATGAGCAGTTCTTC.

The chain carries TRBV13 and TRBJ1-2, with a possible D match to TRBD1 (6 bases). Trimming removed 5 bases at V and 4 bases at J, with 17 bases between. The length of the CDR3 is 15 residues. The germline V gene encodes CDR1 PRHDT and CDR2 FYEKMQ (reference sequence). The CDR3 here is CASSQRDIYLYGYTF. The CDR3 bases are TGTGCCAGCAGCCAACGGGACATCTACCTCTATGGCTACACCTTC.

Remarks on this clonotype: The junction and the germline gene differ at one end; a read error may be behind it. For the CDR3, the DNA is TGCGCCAGCAGCTCCTTAACAGGAGGAGAGACCCAGTACTTC. Translating gives CASSSLTGGETQYF. V and J are TRBV7-9 and TRBJ2-5, with D tentatively TRBD1 or TRBD2 (5 bases each). This CDR3 contains 14 residues. Germline V gene sequence: CDR1 SEHNR, CDR2 FQNEAQ (reference sequence). The full variable domain, with the rest looked up from reference TRBV7-9 and TRBJ2-5, is DTGVSQNPRHKITKRGQNVTFRCDPISEHNRLYWYRQTLGQGPEFLTYFQNEAQLEKSRLLSDRFSAERPKGSFSTLEIQRTEQGDSAMYLCASSSLTGGETQYFGPGTRLLVL.

The chain has TRBV5-1 and TRBJ1-5; 10 bases are a match to TRBD1. J gave up 7 bases and V 4 bases, and 5 bases lay outside the gene matches. This CDR3 is 14 amino acids long. Germline CDR1 and CDR2: SGHRS and YFSETQ. The CDR3 loop reads CASSATGGGQPQHF. CDR3 nucleotides: TGCGCCAGCAGCGCGACAGGGGGCGGCCAGCCCCAGCATTTT.

The table lists this clonotype with a few counts. The rearrangement joins TRBV11-3 to TRBJ2-5, with 7 bases that match TRBD2. The CDR3 totals 17 residues. Germline CDR1 and CDR2: SGHNT and YENEEA. The J segment lost 1 base and the V segment lost 3 bases, leaving 11 bases of the junction unmatched. The CDR3 nucleotides read TGTGCCAGCAGCTTCCCCACGGGAAGCGGGGCCCAAGAGACCCAGTACTTC. Encoded protein: CASSFPTGSGAQETQYF.

This clonotype was found a few times. The chain couples TRBV6-2 or TRBV6-3 to TRBJ2-5, with D possibly being TRBD2 (6 bases). Germline CDR1 MNHEY, CDR2 SVGEGT. V lost 0 bases, J lost 11 bases, and 31 bases lay in between. This CDR3 is 19 amino acids long. The CDR3 coding sequence is TGTGCCAGCAGTTACTCGAGTGTGTATGTGTCCTCAGGGCCGGGAGAGCAGTACTTC. This gives the protein CASSYSSVYVSSGPGEQYF.

The gene calls are TRBV12-3 or TRBV12-4 and TRBJ1-2; no reliable D call. The ends were cut back, 8 bases at V and 2 bases at J, with 12 bases in the middle. The CDR3 spans 13 residues. The CDR3 reads CASQSRLNYGYTF. In DNA, the CDR3 is TGTGCCAGCCAGTCGAGACTAAACTATGGCTACACCTTC.

The rearrangement joins TRBV7-8 to TRBJ1-1, with D possibly matching TRBD1 (5 bases). Trimming cost V 1 base and J 2 bases, with 26 bases left between them. The CDR3 length is 20 residues. CDR1 is SGHVS, CDR2 FQNEAQ, per germline. In DNA, the CDR3 is TGTGCCAGCAGCTTAGTTTTTGAAGCTGGGGACGGGGAGGTAAACACTGAAGCTTTCTTT. This gives the protein CASSLVFEAGDGEVNTEAFF.

The V gene is TRBV12-3 or TRBV12-4, the J gene TRBJ2-3, with 10 bases that match TRBD2. The V gene end was trimmed by 3 bases and the J gene end by 4 bases; junction bases not matched to a gene: 7. This CDR3 spans 16 amino acids. The CDR3 sequence is CASSFWTSGMADTQYF. DNA of the CDR3: TGTGCCAGCAGTTTTTGGACTAGCGGAATGGCAGATACGCAGTATTTT.

This clonotype was observed once. This may come from a read error, since a much larger clone is one base off. The V gene is TRBV7-2, the J gene TRBJ2-1, with 8 bases that match TRBD2. The tail of the sequence fits TRBJ2-5 better, so the J call may be wrong. The CDR3 is 13 residues long. The V gene's germline CDR1 is SGHTA and CDR2 FQGNSA. CDR3 sequence (DNA): TGTGCCAGCACCGGGAGGGGGCAAGAGACCCAGTACTTC. Encoded protein: CASTGRGQETQYF.

This chain connects TRBV20-1 to TRBJ2-5; D is uncertain. The CDR3 contains 12 residues. Trimming shortened V by 3 bases and J by 5 bases, and 10 bases separated the two germline ends. The germline V gene has CDR1 DFQATT and CDR2 SNEGSKA (reference sequence). The CDR3 is CSASARQETQYF. The DNA of the CDR3 is TGCAGTGCTAGTGCGCGGCAGGAGACCCAGTACTTC.

There are a few counts of this clonotype. The rearrangement uses TRBV7-9 and TRBJ2-5, with D possibly TRBD1 on 5 matching bases. The better agreement between TRBJ2-1 and the DNA end casts doubt on the J call. Germline CDR1 is SEHNR and CDR2 is FQNEAQ (reference sequence). The CDR3 has 15 amino acids. CDR3 nucleotide sequence: TGTGCCAGCAGCTTAGAGACCAGGGTAAACAATGAGCAGTTCTTC. Amino acid sequence: CASSLETRVNNEQFF.

The rearrangement links TRBV6-5 to TRBJ2-1, with 8 nucleotides matching TRBD1. V was pared by 5 bases and J by 3 bases, with 6 bases of the junction left unmatched. The V gene's germline CDR1 is MNHEY and CDR2 SVGAGI. This CDR3 contains 15 residues. The CDR3 spells CASSTSGTGYNEQFF. The CDR3 region has the DNA TGTGCCAGCAGTACAAGTGGGACAGGCTACAATGAGCAGTTCTTC.

This clonotype was picked up a small number of times. The rearrangement uses TRBV2 and TRBJ2-1; no definite D call. Deletions cut 10 bases from V and 0 bases from J, with 16 bases between. CDR1 and CDR2 (germline): SNHLY, FYNNEI. The CDR3 extends over 15 amino acids. The CDR3 is CANLKMPYSYNEQFF. The DNA for the CDR3 is TGTGCCAACTTAAAAATGCCCTACTCCTACAATGAGCAGTTCTTC.

The rearrangement links TRBV9 to TRBJ2-1; D is uncertain. Germline V gene data show CDR1 as SGDLS and CDR2 as YYNGEE. This CDR3 has 12 residues. Trimming took off 2 bases at V and 5 bases at J, with 5 bases between the two ends. The CDR3 DNA is TGTGCCAGCAGCGTTCTCCACAATGAGCAGTTCTTC. The encoded protein is CASSVLHNEQFF.